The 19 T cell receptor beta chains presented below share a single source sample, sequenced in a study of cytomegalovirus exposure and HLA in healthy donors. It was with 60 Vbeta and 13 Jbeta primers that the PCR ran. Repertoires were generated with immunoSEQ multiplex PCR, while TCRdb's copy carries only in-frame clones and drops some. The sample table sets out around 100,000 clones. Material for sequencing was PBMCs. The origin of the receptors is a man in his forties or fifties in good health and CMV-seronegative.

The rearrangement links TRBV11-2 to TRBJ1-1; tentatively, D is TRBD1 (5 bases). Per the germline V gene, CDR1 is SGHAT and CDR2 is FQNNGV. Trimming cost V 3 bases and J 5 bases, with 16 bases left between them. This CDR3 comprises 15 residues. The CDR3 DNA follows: TGTGCCAGCAGCTTGTCTTTGGCAGGGAATACTGAAGCTTTCTTT. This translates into CASSLSLAGNTEAFF.

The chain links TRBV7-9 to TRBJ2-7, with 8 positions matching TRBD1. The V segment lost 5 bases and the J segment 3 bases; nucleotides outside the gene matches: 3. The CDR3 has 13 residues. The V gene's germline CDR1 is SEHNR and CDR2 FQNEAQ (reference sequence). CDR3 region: CASSRDRLYEQYF. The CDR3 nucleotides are TGTGCCAGCAGCCGGGACAGGCTCTACGAGCAGTACTTC.

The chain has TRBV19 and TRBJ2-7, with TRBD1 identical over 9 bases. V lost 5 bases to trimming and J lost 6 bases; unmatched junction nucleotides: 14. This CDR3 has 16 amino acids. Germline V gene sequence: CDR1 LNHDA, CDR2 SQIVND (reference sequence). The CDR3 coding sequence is TGTGCCAGTAGTGCAACAGGGGGCCTACGCCGGGTCGAGCAGTACTTC. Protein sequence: CASSATGGLRRVEQYF.

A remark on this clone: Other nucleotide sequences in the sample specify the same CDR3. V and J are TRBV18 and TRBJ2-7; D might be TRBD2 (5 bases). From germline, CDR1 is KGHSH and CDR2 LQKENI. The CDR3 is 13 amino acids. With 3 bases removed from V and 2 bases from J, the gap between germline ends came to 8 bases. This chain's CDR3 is CASSPSGAYEQYF. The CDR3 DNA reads TGTGCCAGCTCACCCAGCGGAGCCTACGAGCAGTACTTC.

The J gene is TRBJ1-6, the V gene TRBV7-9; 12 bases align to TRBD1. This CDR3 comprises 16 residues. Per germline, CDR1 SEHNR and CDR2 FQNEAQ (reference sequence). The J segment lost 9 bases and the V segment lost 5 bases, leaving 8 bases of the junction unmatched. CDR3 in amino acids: CASSEPGTGGSSPLHF. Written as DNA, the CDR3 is TGTGCCAGCAGCGAACCTGGGACAGGGGGCAGTTCACCCCTCCACTTT.

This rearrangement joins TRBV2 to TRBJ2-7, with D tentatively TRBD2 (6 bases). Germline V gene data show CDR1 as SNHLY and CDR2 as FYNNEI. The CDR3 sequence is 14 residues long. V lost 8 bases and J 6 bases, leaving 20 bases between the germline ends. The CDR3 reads CASRLGQGGFEQYF. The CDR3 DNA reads TGTGCCAGCCGATTGGGGCAGGGAGGATTCGAGCAGTACTTC.

CDR3 in DNA: TGTGCCTGGAAGCGAGAAATGAACACTGAAGCTTTCTTT. Amino acids: CAWKREMNTEAFF. The gene calls are TRBV30 and TRBJ1-1; no clear D gene. Germline V CDR1 and CDR2: GTSNPN, SVGIG (reference sequence). The CDR3 covers 13 residues. Trimming removed 4 bases at V and 0 bases at J, with 9 bases between. Variable domain in full (rest from reference TRBV30 and TRBJ1-1): SQTIHQWPATLVQPVGSPLSLECTVEGTSNPNLYWYRQAAGRGLQLLFYSVGIGQISSEVPQNLSASRPQDRQFILSSKKLLLSDSGFYLCAWKREMNTEAFFGQGTRLTVV.

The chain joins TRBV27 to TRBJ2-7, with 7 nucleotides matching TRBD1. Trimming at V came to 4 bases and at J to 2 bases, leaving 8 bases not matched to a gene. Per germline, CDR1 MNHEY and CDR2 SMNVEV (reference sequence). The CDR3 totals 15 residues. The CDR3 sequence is CASSSGQTFAYEQYF. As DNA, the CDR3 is TGTGCCAGCAGTTCGGGACAGACGTTTGCCTACGAGCAGTACTTC.

The CDR3 DNA reads TGTGCCAGCAGCTTAGAGTTGAGGGCTGAAGCTTTCTTT. The encoded protein is CASSLELRAEAFF. The chain joins TRBV7-2 to TRBJ1-1; unclear D gene. V was clipped by 1 base and J by 6 bases, with 9 bases between them. From germline, CDR1 is SGHTA and CDR2 FQGNSA. This CDR3 spans 13 amino acids.

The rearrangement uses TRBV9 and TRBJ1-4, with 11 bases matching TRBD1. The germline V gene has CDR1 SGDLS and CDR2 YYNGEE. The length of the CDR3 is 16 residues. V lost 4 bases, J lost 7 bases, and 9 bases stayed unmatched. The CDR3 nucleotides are TGTGCCAGCAGCCCCTACTCAGGGACAGGGGGTGAAAAACTGTTTTTT. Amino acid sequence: CASSPYSGTGGEKLFF.

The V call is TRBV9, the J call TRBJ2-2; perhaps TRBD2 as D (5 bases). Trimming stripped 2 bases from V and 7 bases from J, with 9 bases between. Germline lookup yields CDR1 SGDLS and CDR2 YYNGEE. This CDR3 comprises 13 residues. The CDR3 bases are TGTGCCAGCAGCGTTGGACTTTACGGGGAGCTGTTTTTT. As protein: CASSVGLYGELFF.

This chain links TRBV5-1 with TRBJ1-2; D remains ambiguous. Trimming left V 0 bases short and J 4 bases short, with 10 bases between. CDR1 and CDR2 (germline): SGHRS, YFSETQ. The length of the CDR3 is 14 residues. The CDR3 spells CASSLEVGGYGYTF. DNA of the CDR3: TGCGCCAGCAGCTTGGAGGTTGGAGGCTATGGCTACACCTTC. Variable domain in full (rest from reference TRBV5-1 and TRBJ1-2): KAGVTQTPRYLIKTRGQQVTLSCSPISGHRSVSWYQQTPGQGLQFLFEYFSETQRNKGNFPGRFSGRQFSNSRSEMNVSTLELGDSALYLCASSLEVGGYGYTFGSGTRLTVV.

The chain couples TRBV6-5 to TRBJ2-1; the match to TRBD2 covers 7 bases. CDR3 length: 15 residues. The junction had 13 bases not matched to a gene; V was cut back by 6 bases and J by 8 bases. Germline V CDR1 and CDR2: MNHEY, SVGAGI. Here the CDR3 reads CASSRGRRGGDEQFF. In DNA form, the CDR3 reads TGTGCCAGCAGCCGAGGGAGGCGGGGAGGGGATGAGCAGTTCTTC.

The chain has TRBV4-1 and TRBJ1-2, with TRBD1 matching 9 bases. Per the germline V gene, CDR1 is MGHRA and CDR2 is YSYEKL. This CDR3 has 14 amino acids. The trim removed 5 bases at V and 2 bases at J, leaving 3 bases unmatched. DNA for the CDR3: TGCGCCAGCAGCTCGGGGACAGGGAACTATGGCTACACCTTC. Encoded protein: CASSSGTGNYGYTF.

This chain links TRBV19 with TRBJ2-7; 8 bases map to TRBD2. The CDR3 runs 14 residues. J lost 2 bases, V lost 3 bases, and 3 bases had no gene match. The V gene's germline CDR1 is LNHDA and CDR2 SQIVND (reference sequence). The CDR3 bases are TGTGCCAGTAGTATCGGGAGGGGGACCTACGAGCAGTACTTC. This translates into CASSIGRGTYEQYF. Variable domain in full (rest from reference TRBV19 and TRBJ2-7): DGGITQSPKYLFRKEGQNVTLSCEQNLNHDAMYWYRQDPGQGLRLIYYSQIVNDFQKGDIAEGYSVSREKKESFPLTVTSAQKNPTAFYLCASSIGRGTYEQYFGPGTRLTVT.

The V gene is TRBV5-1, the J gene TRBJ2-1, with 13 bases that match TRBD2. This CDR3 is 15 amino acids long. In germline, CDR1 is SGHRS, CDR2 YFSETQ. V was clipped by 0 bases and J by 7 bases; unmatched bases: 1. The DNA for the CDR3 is TGCGCCAGCAGCTTGGAGACTAGCGGGAGGAATGAGCAGTTCTTC. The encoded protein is CASSLETSGRNEQFF.

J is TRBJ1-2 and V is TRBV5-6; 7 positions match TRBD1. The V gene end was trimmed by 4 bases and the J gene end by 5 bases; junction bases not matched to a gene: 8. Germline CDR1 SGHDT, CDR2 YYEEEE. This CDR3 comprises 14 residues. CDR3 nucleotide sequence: TGTGCCAGCAGCCCCCGGACAGGACGGTATGGCTACACCTTC. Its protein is CASSPRTGRYGYTF.

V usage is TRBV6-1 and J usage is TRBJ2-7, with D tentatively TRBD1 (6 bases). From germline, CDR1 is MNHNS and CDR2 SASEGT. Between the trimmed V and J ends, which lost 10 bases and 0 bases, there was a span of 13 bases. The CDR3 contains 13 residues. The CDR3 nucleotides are TGTGCCACCAAAACAGGGCACTCCTACGAGCAGTACTTC. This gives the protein CATKTGHSYEQYF.

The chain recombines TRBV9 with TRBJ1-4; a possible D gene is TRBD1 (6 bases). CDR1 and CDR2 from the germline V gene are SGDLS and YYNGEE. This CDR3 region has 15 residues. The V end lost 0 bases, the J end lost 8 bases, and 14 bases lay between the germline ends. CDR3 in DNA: TGTGCCAGCAGCGTAGGGCAGGGGCTTGGAGAAAAACTGTTTTTT. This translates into CASSVGQGLGEKLFF.